This record covers a single TCR beta chain. These data originate in a study of T cell changes during pregnancy in multiple sclerosis. Profiled with immunoSEQ multiplex PCR; TCRdb holds only in-frame clones, not every one. The sample contains 15,000 to 19,000 clones, around 83% of which appear only once. With V trimmed by 5 bases and J by 6 bases, 11 bases remained unmatched. This CDR3 comprises 16 residues. Germline V gene lookup returns CDR1 MDHEN and CDR2 SYDVKM. This chain connects TRBV28 to TRBJ2-2; 8 bases line up with TRBD2. The sample in question was CD8+ T cells from peripheral blood mononuclear cells, obtained after pregnancy. The TCR originated in a female donor in good health, enrolled as a control in a pregnancy study. Here the CDR3 reads CASSTLRAGVAGELFF. CDR3 bases: TGTGCCAGCAGTACCCTCAGAGCGGGAGTTGCCGGGGAGCTGTTTTTT.